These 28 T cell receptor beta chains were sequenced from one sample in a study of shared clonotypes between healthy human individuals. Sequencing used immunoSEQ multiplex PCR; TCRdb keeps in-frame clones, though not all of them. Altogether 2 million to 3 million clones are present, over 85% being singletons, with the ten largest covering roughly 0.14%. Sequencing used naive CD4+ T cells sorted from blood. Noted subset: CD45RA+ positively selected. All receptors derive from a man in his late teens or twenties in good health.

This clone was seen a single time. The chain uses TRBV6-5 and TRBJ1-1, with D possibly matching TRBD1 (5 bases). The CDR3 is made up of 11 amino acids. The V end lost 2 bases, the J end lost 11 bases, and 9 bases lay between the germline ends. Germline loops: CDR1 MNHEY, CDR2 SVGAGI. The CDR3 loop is CASSYQGAAFF. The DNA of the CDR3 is TGTGCCAGCAGTTACCAGGGCGCCGCTTTCTTT.

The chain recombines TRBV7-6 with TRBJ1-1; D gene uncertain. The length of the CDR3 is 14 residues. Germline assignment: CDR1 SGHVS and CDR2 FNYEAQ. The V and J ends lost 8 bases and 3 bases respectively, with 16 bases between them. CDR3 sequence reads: CASSPLNTHTEAFF. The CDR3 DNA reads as TGTGCCAGCTCTCCCCTCAATACCCACACTGAAGCTTTCTTT.

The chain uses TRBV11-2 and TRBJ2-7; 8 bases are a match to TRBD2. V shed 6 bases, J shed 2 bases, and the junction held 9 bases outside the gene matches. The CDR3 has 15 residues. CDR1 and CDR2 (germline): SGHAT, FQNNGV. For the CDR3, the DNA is TGTGCCAGCAGGGCGAGCGGGAGCGCGGCCTACGAGCAGTACTTC. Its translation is CASRASGSAAYEQYF.

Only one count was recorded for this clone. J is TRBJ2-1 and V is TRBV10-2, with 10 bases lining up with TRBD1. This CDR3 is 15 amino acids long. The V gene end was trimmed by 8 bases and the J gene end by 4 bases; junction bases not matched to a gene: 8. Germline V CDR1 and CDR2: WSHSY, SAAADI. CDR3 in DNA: TGCGCCAGCGTTCCCTGGGACAGGGGATACAATGAGCAGTTCTTC. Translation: CASVPWDRGYNEQFF.

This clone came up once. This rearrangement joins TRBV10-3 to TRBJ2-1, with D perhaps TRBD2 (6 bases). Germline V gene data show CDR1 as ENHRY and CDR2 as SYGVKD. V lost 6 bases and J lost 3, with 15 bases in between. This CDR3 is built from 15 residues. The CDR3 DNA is TGTGCCATCAGATCCGGGACTTTAAGCTACAATGAGCAGTTCTTC. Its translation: CAIRSGTLSYNEQFF.

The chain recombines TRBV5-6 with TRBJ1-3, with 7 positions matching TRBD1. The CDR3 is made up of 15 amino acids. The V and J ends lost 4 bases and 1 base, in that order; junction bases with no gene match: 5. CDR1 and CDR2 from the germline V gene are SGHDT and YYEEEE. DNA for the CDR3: TGTGCCAGCAGCCTAGGGGGCAAATCTGGAAACACCATATATTTT. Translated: CASSLGGKSGNTIYF.

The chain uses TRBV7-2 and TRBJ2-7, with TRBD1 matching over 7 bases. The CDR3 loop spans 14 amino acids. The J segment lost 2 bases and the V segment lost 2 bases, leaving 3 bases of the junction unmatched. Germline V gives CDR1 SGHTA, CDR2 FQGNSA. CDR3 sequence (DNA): TGTGCCAGCAGCTTAACTCAGGGGGCCTACGAGCAGTACTTC. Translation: CASSLTQGAYEQYF. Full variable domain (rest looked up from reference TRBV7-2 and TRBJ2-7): GAGVSQSPSNKVTEKGKDVELRCDPISGHTALYWYRQSLGQGLEFLIYFQGNSAPDKSGLPSDRFSAERTGGSVSTLTIQRTQQEDSAVYLCASSLTQGAYEQYFGPGTRLTVT.

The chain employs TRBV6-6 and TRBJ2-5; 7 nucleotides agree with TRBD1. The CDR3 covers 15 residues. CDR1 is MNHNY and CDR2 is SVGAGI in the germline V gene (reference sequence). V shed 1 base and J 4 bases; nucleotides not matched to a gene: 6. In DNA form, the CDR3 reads TGTGCCAGCAGTTACTTGACAGGGTCCTCAGAGACCCAGTACTTC. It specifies CASSYLTGSSETQYF.

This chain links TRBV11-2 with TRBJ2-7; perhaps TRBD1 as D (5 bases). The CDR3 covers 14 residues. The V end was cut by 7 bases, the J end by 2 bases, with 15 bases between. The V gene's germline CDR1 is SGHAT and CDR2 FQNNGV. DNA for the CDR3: TGTGCCAGCACCCCCACAGGAGTGACCTACGAGCAGTACTTC. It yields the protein CASTPTGVTYEQYF. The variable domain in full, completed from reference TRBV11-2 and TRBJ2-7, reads EAGVAQSPRYKIIEKRQSVAFWCNPISGHATLYWYQQILGQGPKLLIQFQNNGVVDDSQLPKDRFSAERLKGVDSTLKIQPAKLEDSAVYLCASTPTGVTYEQYFGPGTRLTVT.

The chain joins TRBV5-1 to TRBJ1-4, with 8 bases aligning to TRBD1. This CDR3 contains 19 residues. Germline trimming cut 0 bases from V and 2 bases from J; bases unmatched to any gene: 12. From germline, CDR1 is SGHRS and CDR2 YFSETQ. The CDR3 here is CASSLEQGGLLRTNEKLFF. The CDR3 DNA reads TGCGCCAGCAGCTTGGAACAGGGGGGACTGTTGAGGACTAATGAAAAACTGTTTTTT.

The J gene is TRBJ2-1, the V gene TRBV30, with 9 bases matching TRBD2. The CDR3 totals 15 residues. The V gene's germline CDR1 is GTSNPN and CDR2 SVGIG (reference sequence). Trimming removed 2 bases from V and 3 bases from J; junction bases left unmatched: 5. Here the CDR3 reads CAWSLRAGGYNEQFF. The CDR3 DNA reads TGTGCCTGGAGTTTAAGAGCGGGAGGCTACAATGAGCAGTTCTTC.

The CDR3 loop is CASSQSKTGERNQPQHF. CDR3 DNA sequence: TGTGCCAGCAGCCAATCTAAAACAGGGGAACGCAATCAGCCCCAGCATTTT. The chain links TRBV7-8 to TRBJ1-5; 7 bases map to TRBD1. CDR3 length: 17 residues. Per germline, CDR1 SGHVS and CDR2 FQNEAQ. The V segment lost 5 bases and the J segment 2 bases; nucleotides outside the gene matches: 12.

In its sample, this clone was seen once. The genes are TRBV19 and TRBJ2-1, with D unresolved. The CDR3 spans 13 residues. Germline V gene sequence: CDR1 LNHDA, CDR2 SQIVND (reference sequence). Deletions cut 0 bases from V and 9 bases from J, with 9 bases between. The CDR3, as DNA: TGTGCCAGTAGTATAGATCCGATGTCTGAGCAGTTCTTC. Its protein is CASSIDPMSEQFF.

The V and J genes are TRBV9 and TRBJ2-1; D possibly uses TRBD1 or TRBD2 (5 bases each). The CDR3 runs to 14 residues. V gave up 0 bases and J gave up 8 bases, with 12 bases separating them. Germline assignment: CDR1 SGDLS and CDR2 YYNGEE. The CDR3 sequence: CASSVVWGRDEQFF. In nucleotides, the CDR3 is TGTGCCAGCAGCGTAGTATGGGGACGGGATGAGCAGTTCTTC.

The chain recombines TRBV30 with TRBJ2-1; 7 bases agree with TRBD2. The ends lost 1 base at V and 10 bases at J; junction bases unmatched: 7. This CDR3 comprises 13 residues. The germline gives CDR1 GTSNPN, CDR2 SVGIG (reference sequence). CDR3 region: CAWSEGGAGEQFF. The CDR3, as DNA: TGTGCCTGGAGTGAGGGAGGGGCGGGGGAGCAGTTCTTC.

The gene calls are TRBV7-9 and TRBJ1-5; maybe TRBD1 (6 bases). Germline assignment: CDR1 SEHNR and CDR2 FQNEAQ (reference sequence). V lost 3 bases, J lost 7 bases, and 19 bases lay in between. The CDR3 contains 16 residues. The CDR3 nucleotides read TGTGCCAGCAGCTTGGCCGGTCCACAGGGCCCGCAGCCCCAGCATTTT. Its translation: CASSLAGPQGPQPQHF.

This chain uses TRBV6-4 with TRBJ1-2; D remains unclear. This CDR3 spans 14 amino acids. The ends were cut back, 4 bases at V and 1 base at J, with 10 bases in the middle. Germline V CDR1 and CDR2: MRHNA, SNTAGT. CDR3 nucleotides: TGTGCCAGCAGTGCCACAGACGGTAACTATGGCTACACCTTC. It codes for CASSATDGNYGYTF.

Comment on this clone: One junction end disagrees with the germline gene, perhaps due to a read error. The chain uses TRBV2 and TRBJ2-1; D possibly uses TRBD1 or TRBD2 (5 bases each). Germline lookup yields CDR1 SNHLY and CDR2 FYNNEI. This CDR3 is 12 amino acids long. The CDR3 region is CASSDSGTPLIF. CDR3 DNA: TGTGCCAGCAGTGATAGTGGGACCCCCTTGATCTTC.

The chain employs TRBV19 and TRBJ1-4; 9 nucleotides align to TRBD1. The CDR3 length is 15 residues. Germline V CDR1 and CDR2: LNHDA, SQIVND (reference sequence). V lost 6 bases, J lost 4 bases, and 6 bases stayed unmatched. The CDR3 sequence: CASSLGTGNNEKLFF. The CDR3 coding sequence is TGTGCCAGTAGCCTGGGGACAGGGAATAATGAAAAACTGTTTTTT.

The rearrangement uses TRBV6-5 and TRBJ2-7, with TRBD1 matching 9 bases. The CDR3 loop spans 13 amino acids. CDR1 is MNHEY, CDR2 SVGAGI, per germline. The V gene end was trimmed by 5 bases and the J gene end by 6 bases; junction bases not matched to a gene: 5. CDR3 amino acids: CASSERQGGEQYF. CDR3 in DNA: TGTGCCAGCAGTGAGCGACAGGGGGGCGAGCAGTACTTC.

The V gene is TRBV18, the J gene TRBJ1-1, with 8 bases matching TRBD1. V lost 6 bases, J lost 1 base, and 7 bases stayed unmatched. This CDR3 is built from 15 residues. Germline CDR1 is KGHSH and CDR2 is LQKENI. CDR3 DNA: TGTGCCAGCTCGCTCTTGACAGGGGCGAACACTGAAGCTTTCTTT. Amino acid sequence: CASSLLTGANTEAFF. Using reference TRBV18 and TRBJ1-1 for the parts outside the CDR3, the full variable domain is NAGVMQNPRHLVRRRGQEARLRCSPMKGHSHVYWYRQLPEEGLKFMVYLQKENIIDESGMPKERFSAEFPKEGPSILRIQQVVRGDSAAYFCASSLLTGANTEAFFGQGTRLTVV.

The CDR3: CASSASGRIHEQYF. CDR3 nucleotide sequence: TGTGCCAGCAGCGCGAGCGGGAGGATCCACGAGCAGTACTTC. The J gene is TRBJ2-7, the V gene TRBV6-1; 9 bases are a match to TRBD2. V trimming: 6 bases; J trimming: 5 bases; junction bases outside the gene matches: 8. Germline V gene data show CDR1 as MNHNS and CDR2 as SASEGT. The CDR3 has 14 amino acids.

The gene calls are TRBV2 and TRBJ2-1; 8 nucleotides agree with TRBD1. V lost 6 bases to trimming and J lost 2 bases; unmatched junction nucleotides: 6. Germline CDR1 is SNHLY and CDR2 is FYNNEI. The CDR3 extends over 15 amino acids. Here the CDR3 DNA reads TGTGCCAGCAGCCTCCAGGGGGCCCCCTACAATGAGCAGTTCTTC. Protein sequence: CASSLQGAPYNEQFF.

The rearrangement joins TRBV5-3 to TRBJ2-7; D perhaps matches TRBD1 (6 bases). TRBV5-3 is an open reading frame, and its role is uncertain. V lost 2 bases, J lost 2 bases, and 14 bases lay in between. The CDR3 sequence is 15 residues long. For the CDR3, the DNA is TGTGCCAGAAGCTTAAGACGGACAGAGGCCTACGAGCAGTACTTC. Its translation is CARSLRRTEAYEQYF.

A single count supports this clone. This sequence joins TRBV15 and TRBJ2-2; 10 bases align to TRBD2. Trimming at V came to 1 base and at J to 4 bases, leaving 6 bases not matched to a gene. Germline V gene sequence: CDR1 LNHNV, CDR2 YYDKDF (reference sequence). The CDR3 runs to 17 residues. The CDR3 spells CATSRGGLAASTGELFF. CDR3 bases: TGTGCCACCAGCAGAGGCGGACTAGCGGCTTCCACCGGGGAGCTGTTTTTT.

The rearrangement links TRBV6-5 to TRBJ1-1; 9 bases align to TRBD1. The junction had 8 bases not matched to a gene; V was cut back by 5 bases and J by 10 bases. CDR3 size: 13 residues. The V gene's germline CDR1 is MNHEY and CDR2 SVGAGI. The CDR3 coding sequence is TGTGCCAGCAGTAATTCCGGACAGGGGCCAGCTTTCTTT. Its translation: CASSNSGQGPAFF.

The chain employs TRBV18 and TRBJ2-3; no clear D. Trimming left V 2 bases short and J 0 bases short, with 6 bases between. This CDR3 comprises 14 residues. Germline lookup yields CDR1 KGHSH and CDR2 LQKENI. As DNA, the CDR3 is TGTGCCAGCTCACCAGCGAAGAGCACAGATACGCAGTATTTT. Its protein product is CASSPAKSTDTQYF.

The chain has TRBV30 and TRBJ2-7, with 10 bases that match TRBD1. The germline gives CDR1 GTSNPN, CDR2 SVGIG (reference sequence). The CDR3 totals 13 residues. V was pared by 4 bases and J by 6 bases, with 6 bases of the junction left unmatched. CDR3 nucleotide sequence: TGTGCCTGGATGGCGGGACAGGGGCGCGAGCAGTACTTC. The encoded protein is CAWMAGQGREQYF.